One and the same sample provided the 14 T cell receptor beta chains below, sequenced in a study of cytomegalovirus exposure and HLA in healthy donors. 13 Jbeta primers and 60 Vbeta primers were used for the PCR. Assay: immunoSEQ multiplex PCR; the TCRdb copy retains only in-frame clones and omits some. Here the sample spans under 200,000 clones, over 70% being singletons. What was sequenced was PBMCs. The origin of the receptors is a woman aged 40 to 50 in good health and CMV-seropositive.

The chain's CDR3 is CSTRAGLAGPTDTQYF. The CDR3, as DNA: TGCAGCACACGAGCGGGACTAGCGGGTCCCACAGATACGCAGTATTTT. The V call is TRBV29-1, the J call TRBJ2-3, with TRBD2 matching 12 bases. In germline, CDR1 is SQVTM, CDR2 ANQGSEA. The J segment lost 2 bases and the V segment lost 8 bases, leaving 11 bases of the junction unmatched. The CDR3 length is 16 residues.

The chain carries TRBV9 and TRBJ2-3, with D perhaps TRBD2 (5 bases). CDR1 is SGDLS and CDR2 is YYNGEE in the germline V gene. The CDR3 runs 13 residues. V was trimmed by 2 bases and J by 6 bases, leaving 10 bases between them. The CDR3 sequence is CASSVAKRDTQYF. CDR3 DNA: TGTGCCAGCAGCGTCGCGAAGCGGGATACGCAGTATTTT. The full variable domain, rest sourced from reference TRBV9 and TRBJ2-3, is DSGVTQTPKHLITATGQRVTLRCSPRSGDLSVYWYQQSLDQGLQFLIQYYNGEERAKGNILERFSAQQFPDLHSELNLSSLELGDSALYFCASSVAKRDTQYFGPGTRLTVL.

The CDR3 reads CASSDTGTSGVDEQFF. The CDR3 DNA sequence: TGCGCCAGCAGCGATACCGGGACTAGCGGGGTTGATGAGCAGTTCTTC. This chain connects TRBV10-1 to TRBJ2-1; 13 nucleotides line up with TRBD2. The CDR3 totals 16 residues. Germline V gene sequence: CDR1 WNHNN, CDR2 SYGVQD (reference sequence). J was trimmed by 8 bases and V by 6 bases; bases with no gene match: 10.

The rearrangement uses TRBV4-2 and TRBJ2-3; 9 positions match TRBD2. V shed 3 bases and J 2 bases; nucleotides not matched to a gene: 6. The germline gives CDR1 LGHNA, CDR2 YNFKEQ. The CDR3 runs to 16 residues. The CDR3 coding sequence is TGTGCCAGCAGCCACGTAGCGGGGGAGAACACAGATACGCAGTATTTT. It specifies CASSHVAGENTDTQYF.

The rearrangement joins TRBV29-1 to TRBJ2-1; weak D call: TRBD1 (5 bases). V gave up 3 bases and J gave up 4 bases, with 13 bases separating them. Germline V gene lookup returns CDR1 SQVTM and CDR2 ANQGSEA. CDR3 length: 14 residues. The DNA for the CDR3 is TGCAGCGTTGATAGGGGTGGGGTTTACAATGAGCAGTTCTTC. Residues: CSVDRGGVYNEQFF.

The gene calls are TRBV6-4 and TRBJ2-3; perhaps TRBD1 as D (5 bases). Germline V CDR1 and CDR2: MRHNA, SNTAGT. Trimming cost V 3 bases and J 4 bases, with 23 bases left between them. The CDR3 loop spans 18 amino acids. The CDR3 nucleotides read TGTGCCAGCAGTGAGAACCCAGTGATCGCAGGGTGGTCAGATACGCAGTATTTT. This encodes CASSENPVIAGWSDTQYF.

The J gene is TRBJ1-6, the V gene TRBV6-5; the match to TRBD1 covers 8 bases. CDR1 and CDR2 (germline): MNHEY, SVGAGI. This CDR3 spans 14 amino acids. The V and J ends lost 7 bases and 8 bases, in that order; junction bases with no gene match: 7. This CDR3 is CASMGGQVYSPLHF. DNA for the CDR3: TGTGCCAGCATGGGGGGACAGGTTTATTCACCCCTCCACTTT.

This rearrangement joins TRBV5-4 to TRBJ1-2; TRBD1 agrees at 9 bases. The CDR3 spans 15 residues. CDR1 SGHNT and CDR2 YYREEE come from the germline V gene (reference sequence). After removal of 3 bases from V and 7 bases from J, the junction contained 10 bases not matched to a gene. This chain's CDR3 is CASSSRDRDLFGYTF. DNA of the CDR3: TGTGCCAGCAGCTCCCGGGACAGGGATCTTTTTGGCTACACCTTC.

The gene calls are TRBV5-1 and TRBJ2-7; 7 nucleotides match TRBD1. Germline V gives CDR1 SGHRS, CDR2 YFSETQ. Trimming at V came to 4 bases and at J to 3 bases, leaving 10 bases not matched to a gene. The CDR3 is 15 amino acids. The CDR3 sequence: CASSDQTGSLYEQYF. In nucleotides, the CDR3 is TGCGCCAGCAGCGACCAGACAGGGTCCCTCTACGAGCAGTACTTC.

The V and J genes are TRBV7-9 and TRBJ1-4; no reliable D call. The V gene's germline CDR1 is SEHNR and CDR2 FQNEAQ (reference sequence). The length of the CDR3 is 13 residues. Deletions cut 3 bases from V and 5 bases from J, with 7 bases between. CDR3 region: CASSFNLNEKLFF. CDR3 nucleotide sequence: TGTGCCAGCAGCTTTAACCTAAATGAAAAACTGTTTTTT.

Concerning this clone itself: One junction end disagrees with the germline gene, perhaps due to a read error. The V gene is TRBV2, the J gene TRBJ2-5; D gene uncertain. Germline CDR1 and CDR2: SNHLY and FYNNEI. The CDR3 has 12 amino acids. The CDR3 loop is CATSIIVETQYF. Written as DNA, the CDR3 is TGTGCCACCAGTATAATCGTGGAGACCCAGTACTTC.

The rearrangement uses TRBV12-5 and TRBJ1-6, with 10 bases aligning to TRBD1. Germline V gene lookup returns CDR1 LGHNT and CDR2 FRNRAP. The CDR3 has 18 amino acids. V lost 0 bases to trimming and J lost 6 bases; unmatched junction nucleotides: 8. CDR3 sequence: CASGLVLGQGVVNSPLHF. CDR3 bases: TGTGCTAGTGGTTTGGTACTAGGACAGGGGGTGGTTAATTCACCCCTCCACTTT.

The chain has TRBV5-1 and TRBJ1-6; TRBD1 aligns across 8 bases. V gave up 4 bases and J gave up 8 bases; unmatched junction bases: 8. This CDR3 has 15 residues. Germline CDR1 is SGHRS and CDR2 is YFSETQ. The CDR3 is CASSRTGIGDSPLHF. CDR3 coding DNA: TGCGCCAGCAGCCGGACAGGGATTGGGGATTCACCCCTCCACTTT.

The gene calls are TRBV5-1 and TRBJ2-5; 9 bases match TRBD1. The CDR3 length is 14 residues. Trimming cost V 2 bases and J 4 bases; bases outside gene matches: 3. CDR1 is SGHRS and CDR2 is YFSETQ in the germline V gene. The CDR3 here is CASSFVGQGETQYF. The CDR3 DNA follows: TGCGCCAGCAGCTTTGTGGGACAGGGAGAGACCCAGTACTTC.